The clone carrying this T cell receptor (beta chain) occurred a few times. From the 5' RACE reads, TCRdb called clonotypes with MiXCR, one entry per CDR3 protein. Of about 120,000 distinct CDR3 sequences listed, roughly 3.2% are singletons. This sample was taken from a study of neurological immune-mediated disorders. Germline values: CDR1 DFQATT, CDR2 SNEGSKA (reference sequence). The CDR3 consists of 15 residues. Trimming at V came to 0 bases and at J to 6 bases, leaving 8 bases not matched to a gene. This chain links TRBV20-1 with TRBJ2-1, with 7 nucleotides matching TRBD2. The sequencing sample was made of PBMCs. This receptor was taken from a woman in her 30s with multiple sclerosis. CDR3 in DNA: TGCAGTGCTAGAGATGACGGGACTAATCTCAATGAGCAGTTCTTC. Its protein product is CSARDDGTNLNEQFF.